These 8 T cell receptor beta chains came from one sample sequenced in a study of blood T cell repertoires in COVID-19. The assay was immunoSEQ multiplex PCR, and TCRdb's table has in-frame clones only and misses some. Of approximately 330,000 clones in the sample, around 86% were seen once. Sequencing was carried out using PBMCs or T cells enriched from blood (not recorded which). These receptors were taken from a woman in her forties with acute COVID-19.

V gene TRBV7-9 combines with J gene TRBJ2-5; 8 positions match TRBD2. J was trimmed by 3 bases and V by 4 bases; bases with no gene match: 7. CDR1 SEHNR and CDR2 FQNEAQ come from the germline V gene (reference sequence). The CDR3 is made up of 15 amino acids. CDR3: CASSSQRGPEETQYF. The DNA of the CDR3 is TGTGCCAGCAGCTCACAGCGGGGGCCGGAAGAGACCCAGTACTTC.

The rearrangement uses TRBV6-6 and TRBJ1-2; a weak D match, TRBD1 (5 bases). Germline CDR1 reads MNHNY; CDR2 reads SVGAGI (reference sequence). The CDR3 runs to 16 residues. V lost 8 bases to trimming and J lost 4 bases, with 23 bases between them. CDR3 sequence: CASSPTPHDSLYGYTF. CDR3 coding DNA: TGTGCCAGCTCCCCAACACCTCATGACAGCCTCTATGGCTACACCTTC.

V and J are TRBV29-1 and TRBJ2-3; D is perhaps TRBD1 (5 bases). With 7 bases removed from V and 4 bases from J, the gap between germline ends came to 15 bases. The CDR3 is 13 amino acids. Per germline, CDR1 SQVTM and CDR2 ANQGSEA. For the CDR3, the DNA is TGCAGCGCCGAAGGGGCGCGCGCAGATACGCAGTATTTT. Translation gives CSAEGARADTQYF.

The gene calls are TRBV25-1 and TRBJ2-3; maybe TRBD2 (6 bases). The CDR3 totals 16 residues. Germline CDR1 is MGHDK and CDR2 is SYGVNS. V shed 3 bases and J shed 4 bases, with 17 bases lying between them. CDR3 sequence reads: CASSDLSGDLPDTQYF. The CDR3, as DNA: TGTGCCAGCAGTGATCTGTCGGGAGATCTTCCAGATACGCAGTATTTT.

DNA of the CDR3: TGTGCCAGCTCGACCACAGGGGGCCAGCCCCAGCATTTT. Its translation: CASSTTGGQPQHF. The rearrangement uses TRBV18 and TRBJ1-5; TRBD1 matches at 9 bases. CDR1 is KGHSH, CDR2 LQKENI, per germline. The CDR3 runs 13 residues. V was clipped by 6 bases and J by 7 bases; unmatched bases: 4.

The CDR3 here is CASGEGLRGNYEQYF. The CDR3 nucleotides are TGTGCTAGTGGCGAGGGACTCCGAGGGAACTACGAGCAGTACTTC. V is TRBV12-5 and J is TRBJ2-7; possibly TRBD2 for D (6 bases). The CDR3 sequence is 15 residues long. CDR1 and CDR2 from the germline V gene are LGHNT and FRNRAP. Trimming removed 6 bases from V and 3 bases from J, with 18 bases in between.

The rearrangement links TRBV7-8 to TRBJ2-7; D not resolved. Trimming left V 0 bases short and J 6 bases short, with 12 bases between. Germline values: CDR1 SGHVS, CDR2 FQNEAQ. The CDR3 consists of 14 residues. The CDR3 protein is CASSLAPSSLEQYF. The DNA for the CDR3 is TGTGCCAGCAGCTTAGCGCCTAGTTCCCTCGAGCAGTACTTC.

The genes are TRBV27 and TRBJ2-7; 10 bases fit TRBD2. V lost 0 bases and J lost 4; bases outside the gene matches: 6. CDR3 length equals 16 residues. Germline lookup yields CDR1 MNHEY and CDR2 SMNVEV (reference sequence). The CDR3, as DNA: TGTGCCAGCAGTTTATCCTATCTAGCGGGAGCTTACGAGCAGTACTTC. It translates to CASSLSYLAGAYEQYF.